This paragraph covers one TCR beta chain sequence. The data were taken from a study of blood T cell repertoires in COVID-19. Whole-study context: Researchers got acute and convalescent COVID-19 samples from the United States, Italy and Spain.

The CDR3 loop spans 15 amino acids. Per germline, CDR1 MNHEY and CDR2 SVGAGI. The V and J ends lost 4 bases and 3 bases respectively, with 16 bases between them. In the original workflow: Amplification from reference gene primers served as the basis for estimated nucleated cell counts. Method: immunoSEQ multiplex PCR; TCRdb's copy keeps in-frame clones and lacks some. D and trimming come from the DNA, and the V and J calls and clone size come from that table. The sample has around 130,000 clones; about 80% are singletons. This TCR was sampled from a man aged 40-50 years with active or convalescent COVID-19. The chain is built from TRBV6-5 and TRBJ2-7; possibly TRBD1 for D (5 bases). The sample comprised peripheral blood. CDR3 in amino acids: CASSSSGINRYEQYF. The CDR3 DNA follows: TGTGCCAGCAGTTCTTCAGGGATAAATCGCTACGAGCAGTACTTC.